This T cell receptor (beta chain) was sequenced during a study of shared clonotypes between healthy human individuals. Regarding the study as a whole: Though the depth was large, rarefaction showed that sorted-subset sequencing was incomplete.

Notes on this clone: Its antigen is unknown.

The table came from immunoSEQ multiplex PCR; TCRdb's copy has only in-frame clones and leaves some out. The sample yields around 1.6 million clones, under 99% seen once. Trimming stripped 3 bases from V and 2 bases from J, with 10 bases between. The CDR3 length is 14 residues. CDR1 and CDR2 from the germline V gene are KGHSH and LQKENI. The TCR was taken from a man aged 25 to 40 in good health. Sequencing input: naive CD4+ T cells sorted from blood. Stated subset: CD45RA+ positively selected. The rearrangement links TRBV18 to TRBJ2-5; D remains unclear. The CDR3, as DNA: TGTGCCAGCTCACCGGGATCTAATCAAGAGACCCAGTACTTC. Translated, it gives CASSPGSNQETQYF.